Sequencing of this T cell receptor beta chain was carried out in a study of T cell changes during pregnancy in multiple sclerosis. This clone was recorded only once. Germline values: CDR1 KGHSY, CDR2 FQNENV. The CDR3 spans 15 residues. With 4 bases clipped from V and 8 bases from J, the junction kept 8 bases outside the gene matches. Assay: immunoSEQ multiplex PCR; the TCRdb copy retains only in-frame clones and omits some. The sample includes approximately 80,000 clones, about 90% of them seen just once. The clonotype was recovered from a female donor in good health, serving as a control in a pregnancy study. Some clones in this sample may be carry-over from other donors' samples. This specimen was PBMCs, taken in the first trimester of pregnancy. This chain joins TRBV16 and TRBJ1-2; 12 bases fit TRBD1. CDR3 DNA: TGTGCCAGCAGCCCGGGACAGGGGGCGATGCCCGGCTACACCTTC. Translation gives CASSPGQGAMPGYTF.